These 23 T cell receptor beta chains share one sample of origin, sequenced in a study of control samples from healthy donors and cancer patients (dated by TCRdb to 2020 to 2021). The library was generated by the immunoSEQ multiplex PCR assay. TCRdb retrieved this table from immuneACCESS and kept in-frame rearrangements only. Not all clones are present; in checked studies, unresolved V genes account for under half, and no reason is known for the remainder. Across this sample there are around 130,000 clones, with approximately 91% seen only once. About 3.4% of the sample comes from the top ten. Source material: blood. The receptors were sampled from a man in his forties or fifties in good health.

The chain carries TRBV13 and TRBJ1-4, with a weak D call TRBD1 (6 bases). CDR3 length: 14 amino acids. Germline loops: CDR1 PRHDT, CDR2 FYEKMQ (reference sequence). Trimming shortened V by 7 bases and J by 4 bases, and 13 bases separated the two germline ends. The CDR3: CASTLGQYNEKLFF. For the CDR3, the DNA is TGTGCCAGCACCCTCGGACAGTATAATGAAAAACTGTTTTTT.

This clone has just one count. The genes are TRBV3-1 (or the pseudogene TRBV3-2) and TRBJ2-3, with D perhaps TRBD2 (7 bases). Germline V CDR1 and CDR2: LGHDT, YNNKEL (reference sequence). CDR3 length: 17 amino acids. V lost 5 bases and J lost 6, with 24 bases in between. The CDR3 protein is CASSSLLGAGEGDTQYF. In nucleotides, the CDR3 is TGTGCCAGCAGCAGCCTTCTGGGGGCGGGGGAGGGTGATACGCAGTATTTT.

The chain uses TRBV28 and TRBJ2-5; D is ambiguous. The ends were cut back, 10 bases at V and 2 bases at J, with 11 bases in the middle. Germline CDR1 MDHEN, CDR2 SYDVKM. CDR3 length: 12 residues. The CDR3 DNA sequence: TGTGCCACCGAAACGACGCAAGAGACCCAGTACTTC. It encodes CATETTQETQYF.

CDR3 nucleotide sequence: TGTGCCAGCAGTTTACGGACTAGTTGGAACAATGAGCAGTTCTTC. Translated: CASSLRTSWNNEQFF. The V call is TRBV28, the J call TRBJ2-1; 7 nucleotides agree with TRBD2. Looked up from germline, CDR1 is MDHEN and CDR2 is SYDVKM. The ends lost 2 bases at V and 5 bases at J; junction bases unmatched: 6. The CDR3 has 15 residues.

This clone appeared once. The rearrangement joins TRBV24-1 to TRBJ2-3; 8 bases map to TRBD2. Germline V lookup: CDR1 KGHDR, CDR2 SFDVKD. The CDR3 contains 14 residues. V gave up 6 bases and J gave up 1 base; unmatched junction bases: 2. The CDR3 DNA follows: TGTGCCACCAGTCAGCGGGGGCGCACAGATACGCAGTATTTT. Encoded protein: CATSQRGRTDTQYF.

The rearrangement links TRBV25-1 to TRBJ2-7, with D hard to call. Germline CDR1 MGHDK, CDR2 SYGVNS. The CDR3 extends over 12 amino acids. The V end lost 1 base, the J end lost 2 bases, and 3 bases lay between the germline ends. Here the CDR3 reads CASSESAYEQYF. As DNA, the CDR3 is TGTGCCAGCAGTGAATCAGCCTACGAGCAGTACTTC.

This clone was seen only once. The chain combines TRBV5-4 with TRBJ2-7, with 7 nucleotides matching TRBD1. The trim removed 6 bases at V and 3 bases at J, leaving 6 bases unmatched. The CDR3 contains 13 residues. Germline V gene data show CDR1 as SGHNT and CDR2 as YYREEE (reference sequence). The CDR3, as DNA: TGTGCCAGCAAGGCAGGGGGAGACTACGAGCAGTACTTC. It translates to CASKAGGDYEQYF.

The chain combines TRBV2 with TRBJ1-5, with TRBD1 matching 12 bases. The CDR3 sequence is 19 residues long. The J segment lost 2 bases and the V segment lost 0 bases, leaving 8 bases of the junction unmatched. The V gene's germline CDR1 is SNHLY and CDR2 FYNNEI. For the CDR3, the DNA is TGTGCCAGCAGTGAAGCCGAGGGACAGGGGGCGAAGGGCAATCAGCCCCAGCATTTT. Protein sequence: CASSEAEGQGAKGNQPQHF.

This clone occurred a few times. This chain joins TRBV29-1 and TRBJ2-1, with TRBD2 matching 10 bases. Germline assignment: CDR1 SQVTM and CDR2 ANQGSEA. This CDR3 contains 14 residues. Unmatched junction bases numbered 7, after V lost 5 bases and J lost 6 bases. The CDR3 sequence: CSVHLLAGANEQFF. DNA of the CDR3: TGCAGCGTTCATCTGCTAGCGGGGGCCAATGAGCAGTTCTTC.

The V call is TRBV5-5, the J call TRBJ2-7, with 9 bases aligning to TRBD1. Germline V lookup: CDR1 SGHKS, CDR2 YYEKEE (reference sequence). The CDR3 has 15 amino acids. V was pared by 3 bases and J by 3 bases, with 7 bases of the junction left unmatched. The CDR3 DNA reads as TGTGCCAGCAGCTGGATGGGACAGGGATTCTACGAGCAGTACTTC. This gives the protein CASSWMGQGFYEQYF.

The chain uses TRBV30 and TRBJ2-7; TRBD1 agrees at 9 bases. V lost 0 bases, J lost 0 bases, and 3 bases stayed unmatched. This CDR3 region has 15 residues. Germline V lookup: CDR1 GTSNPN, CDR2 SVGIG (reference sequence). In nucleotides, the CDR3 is TGTGCCTGGAGTGTACCGGACAGGGGCTCCTACGAGCAGTACTTC. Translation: CAWSVPDRGSYEQYF.

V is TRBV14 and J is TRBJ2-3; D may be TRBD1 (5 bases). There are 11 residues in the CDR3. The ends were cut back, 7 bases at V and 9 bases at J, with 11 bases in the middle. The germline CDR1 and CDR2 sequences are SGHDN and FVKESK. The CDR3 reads CASKGIRTQYF. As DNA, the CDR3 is TGTGCCAGCAAGGGGATACGAACGCAGTATTTT.

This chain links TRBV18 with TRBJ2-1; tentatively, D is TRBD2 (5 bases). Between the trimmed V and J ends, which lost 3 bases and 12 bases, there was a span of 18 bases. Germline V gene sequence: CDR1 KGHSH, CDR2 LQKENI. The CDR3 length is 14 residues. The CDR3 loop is CASSPPVRESWQFF. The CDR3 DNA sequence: TGTGCCAGCTCACCTCCAGTGAGGGAATCATGGCAGTTCTTC.

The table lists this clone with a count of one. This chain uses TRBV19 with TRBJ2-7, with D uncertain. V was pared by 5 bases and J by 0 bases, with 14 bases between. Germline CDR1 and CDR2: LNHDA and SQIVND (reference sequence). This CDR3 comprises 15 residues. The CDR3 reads CASSAAVSSSYEQYF. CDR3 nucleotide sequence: TGTGCCAGTAGTGCTGCCGTCAGTAGCTCCTACGAGCAGTACTTC. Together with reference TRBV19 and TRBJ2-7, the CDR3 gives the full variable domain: DGGITQSPKYLFRKEGQNVTLSCEQNLNHDAMYWYRQDPGQGLRLIYYSQIVNDFQKGDIAEGYSVSREKKESFPLTVTSAQKNPTAFYLCASSAAVSSSYEQYFGPGTRLTVT.

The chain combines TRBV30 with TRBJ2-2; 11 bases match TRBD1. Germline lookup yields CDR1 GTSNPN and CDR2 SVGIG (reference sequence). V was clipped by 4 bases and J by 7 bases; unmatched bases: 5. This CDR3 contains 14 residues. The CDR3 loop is CAWIGQGAGGELFF. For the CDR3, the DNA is TGTGCCTGGATCGGACAGGGGGCGGGCGGGGAGCTGTTTTTT.

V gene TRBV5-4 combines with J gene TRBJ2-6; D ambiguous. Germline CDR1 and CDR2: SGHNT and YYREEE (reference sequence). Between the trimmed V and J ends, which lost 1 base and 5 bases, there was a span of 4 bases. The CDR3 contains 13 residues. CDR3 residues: CASSLLRANVLTF. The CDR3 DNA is TGTGCCAGCAGCTTGTTGAGGGCCAACGTCCTGACTTTC. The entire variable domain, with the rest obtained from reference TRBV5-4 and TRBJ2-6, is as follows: ETGVTQSPTHLIKTRGQQVTLRCSSQSGHNTVSWYQQALGQGPQFIFQYYREEENGRGNFPPRFSGLQFPNYSSELNVNALELDDSALYLCASSLLRANVLTFGAGSRLTVL.

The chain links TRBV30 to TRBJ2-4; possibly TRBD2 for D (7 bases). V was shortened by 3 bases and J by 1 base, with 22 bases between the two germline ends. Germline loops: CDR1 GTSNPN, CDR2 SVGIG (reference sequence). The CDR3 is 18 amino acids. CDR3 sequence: CAWSPRTGGQYAKNIQYF. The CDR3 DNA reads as TGTGCCTGGAGCCCCCGGACCGGGGGGCAGTATGCCAAAAACATTCAGTACTTC.

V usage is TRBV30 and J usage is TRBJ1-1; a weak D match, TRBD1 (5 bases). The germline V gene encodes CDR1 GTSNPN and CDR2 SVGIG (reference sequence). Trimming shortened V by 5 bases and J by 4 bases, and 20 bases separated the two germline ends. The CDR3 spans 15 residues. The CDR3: CAWGLGVAPGTEAFF. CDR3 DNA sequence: TGTGCCTGGGGACTGGGGGTTGCCCCGGGCACTGAAGCTTTCTTT.

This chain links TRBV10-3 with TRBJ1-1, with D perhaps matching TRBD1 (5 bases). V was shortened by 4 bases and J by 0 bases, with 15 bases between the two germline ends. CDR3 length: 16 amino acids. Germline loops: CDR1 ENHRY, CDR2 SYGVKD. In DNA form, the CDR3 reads TGTGCCATCAGTGGTGGTAAGGGGCACATGAACACTGAAGCTTTCTTT. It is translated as CAISGGKGHMNTEAFF.

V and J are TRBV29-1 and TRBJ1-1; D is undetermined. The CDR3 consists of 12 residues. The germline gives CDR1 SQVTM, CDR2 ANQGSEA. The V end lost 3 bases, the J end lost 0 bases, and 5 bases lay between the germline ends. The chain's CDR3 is CSVEGMNTEAFF. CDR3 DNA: TGCAGCGTTGAGGGCATGAACACTGAAGCTTTCTTT.

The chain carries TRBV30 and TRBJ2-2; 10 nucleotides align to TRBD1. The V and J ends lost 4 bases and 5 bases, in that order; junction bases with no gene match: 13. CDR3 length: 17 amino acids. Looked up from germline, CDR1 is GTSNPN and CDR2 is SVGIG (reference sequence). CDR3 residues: CAWNRDRGHGKTGELFF. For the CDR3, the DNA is TGTGCCTGGAACCGGGACAGGGGTCACGGGAAAACCGGGGAGCTGTTTTTT.

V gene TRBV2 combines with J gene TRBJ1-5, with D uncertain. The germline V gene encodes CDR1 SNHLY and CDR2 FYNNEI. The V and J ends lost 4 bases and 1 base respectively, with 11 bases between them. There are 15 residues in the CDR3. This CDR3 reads CASSVSVGSNQPQHF. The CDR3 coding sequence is TGTGCCAGCAGTGTAAGCGTAGGGAGCAATCAGCCCCAGCATTTT.

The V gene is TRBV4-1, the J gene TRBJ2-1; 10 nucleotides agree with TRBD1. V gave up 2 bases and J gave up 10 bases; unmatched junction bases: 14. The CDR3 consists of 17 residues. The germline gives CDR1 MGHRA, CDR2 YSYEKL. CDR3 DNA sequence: TGCGCCAGCAGCCAAACGCTGGGACAGGGGATTTCGCGGGAGCAGTTCTTC. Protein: CASSQTLGQGISREQFF.